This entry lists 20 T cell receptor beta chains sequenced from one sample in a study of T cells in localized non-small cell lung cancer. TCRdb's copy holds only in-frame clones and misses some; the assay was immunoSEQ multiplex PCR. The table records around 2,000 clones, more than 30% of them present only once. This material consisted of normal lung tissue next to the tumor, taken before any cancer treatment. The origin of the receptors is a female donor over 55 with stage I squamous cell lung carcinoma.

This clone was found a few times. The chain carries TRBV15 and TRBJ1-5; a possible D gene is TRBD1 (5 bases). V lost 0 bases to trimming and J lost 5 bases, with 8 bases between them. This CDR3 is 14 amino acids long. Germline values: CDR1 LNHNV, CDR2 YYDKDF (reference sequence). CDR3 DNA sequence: TGTGCCACCAGCAGAGACCGGGGCTATCAGCCCCAGCATTTT. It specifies CATSRDRGYQPQHF. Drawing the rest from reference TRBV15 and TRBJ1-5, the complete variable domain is DAMVIQNPRYQVTQFGKPVTLSCSQTLNHNVMYWYQQKSSQAPKLLFHYYDKDFNNEADTPDNFQSRRPNTSFCFLDIRSPGLGDTAMYLCATSRDRGYQPQHFGDGTRLSIL.

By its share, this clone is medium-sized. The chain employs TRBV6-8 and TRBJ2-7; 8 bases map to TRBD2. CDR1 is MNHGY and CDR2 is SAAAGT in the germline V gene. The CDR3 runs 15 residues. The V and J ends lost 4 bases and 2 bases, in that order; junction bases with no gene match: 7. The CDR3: CASSLEASGPYEQYV. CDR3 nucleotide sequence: TGTGCCAGCAGTTTAGAGGCTAGCGGGCCCTACGAGCAGTACGTC.

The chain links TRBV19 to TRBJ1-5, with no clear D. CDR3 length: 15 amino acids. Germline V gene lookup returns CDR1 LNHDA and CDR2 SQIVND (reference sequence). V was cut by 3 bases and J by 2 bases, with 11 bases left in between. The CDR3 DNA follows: TGTGCCAGTAGTATTGGTCGGGTCGGCAATCAGCCCCAGCATTTT. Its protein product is CASSIGRVGNQPQHF.

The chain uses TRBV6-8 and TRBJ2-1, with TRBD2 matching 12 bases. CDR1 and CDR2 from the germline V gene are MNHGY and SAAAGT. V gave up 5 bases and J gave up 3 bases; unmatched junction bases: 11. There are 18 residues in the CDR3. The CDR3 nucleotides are TGTGCCAGCAGTAACAGGGGGACTAGCGGGTCAGACTACAATGAGCAGTTCTTC. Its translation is CASSNRGTSGSDYNEQFF.

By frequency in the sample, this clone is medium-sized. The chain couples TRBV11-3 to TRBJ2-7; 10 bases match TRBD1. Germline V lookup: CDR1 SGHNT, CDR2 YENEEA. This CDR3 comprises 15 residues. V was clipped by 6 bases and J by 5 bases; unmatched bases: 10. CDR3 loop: CASSEQGQGINEQYF. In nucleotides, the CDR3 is TGTGCCAGCAGTGAGCAGGGACAGGGGATCAACGAGCAGTACTTC. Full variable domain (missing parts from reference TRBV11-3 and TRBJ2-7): EAGVVQSPRYKIIEKKQPVAFWCNPISGHNTLYWYLQNLGQGPELLIRYENEEAVDDSQLPKDRFSAERLKGVDSTLKIQPAELGDSAVYLCASSEQGQGINEQYFGPGTRLTVT.

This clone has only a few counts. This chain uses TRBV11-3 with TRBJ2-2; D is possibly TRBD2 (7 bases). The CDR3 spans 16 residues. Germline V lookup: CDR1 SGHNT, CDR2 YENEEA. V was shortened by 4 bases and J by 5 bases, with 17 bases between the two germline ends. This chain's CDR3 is CASSWEGGQITGELFF. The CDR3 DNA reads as TGTGCCAGCAGCTGGGAGGGCGGACAGATTACCGGGGAGCTGTTTTTT.

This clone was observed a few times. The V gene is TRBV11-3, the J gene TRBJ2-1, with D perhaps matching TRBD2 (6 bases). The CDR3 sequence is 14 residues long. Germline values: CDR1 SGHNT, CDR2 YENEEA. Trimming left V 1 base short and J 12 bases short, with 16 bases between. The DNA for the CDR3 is TGTGCCAGCAGCTTAGGGACTTGGGCGGAGGGGCAGTTCTTC. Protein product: CASSLGTWAEGQFF.

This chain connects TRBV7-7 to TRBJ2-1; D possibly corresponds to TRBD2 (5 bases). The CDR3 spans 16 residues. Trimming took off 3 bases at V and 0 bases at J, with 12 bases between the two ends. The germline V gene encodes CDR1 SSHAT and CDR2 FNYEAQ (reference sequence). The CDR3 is CASSLWELPSYNEQFF. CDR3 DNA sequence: TGTGCCAGCAGCTTGTGGGAGCTCCCCTCCTACAATGAGCAGTTCTTC.

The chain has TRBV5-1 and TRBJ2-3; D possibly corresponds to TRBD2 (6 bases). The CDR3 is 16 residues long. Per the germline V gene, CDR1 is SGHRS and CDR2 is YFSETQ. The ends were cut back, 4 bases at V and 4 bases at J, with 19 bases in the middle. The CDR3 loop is CASSPSGVGGPDTQYF. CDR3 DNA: TGCGCCAGCAGCCCATCGGGCGTCGGAGGGCCAGATACGCAGTATTTT.

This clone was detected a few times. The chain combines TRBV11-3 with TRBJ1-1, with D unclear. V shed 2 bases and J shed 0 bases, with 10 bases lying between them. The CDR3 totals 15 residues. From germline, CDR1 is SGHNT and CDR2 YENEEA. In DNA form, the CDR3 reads TGTGCCAGCAGCTTACTTACAGCCCTGAACACTGAAGCTTTCTTT. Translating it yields CASSLLTALNTEAFF.

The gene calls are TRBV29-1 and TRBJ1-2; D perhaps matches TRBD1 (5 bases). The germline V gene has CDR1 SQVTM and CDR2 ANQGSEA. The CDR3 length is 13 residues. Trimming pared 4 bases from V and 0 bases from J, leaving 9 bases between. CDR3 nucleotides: TGCAGCGTTGGGGGCTTAGCTAACTATGGCTACACCTTC. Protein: CSVGGLANYGYTF.

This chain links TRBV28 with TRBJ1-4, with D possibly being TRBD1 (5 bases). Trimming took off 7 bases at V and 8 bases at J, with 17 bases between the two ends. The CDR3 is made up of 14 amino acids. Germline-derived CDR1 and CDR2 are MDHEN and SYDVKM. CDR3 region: CASTPTREGEKLFF. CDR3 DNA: TGTGCCAGCACCCCCACGCGGGAGGGGGAAAAACTGTTTTTT.

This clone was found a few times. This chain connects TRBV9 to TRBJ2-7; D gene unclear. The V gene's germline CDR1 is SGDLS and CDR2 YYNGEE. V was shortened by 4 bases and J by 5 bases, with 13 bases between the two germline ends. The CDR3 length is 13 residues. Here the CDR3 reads CASSPRSADEQYF. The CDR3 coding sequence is TGTGCCAGCAGCCCCCGCAGCGCCGACGAGCAGTACTTC. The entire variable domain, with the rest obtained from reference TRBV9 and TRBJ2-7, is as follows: DSGVTQTPKHLITATGQRVTLRCSPRSGDLSVYWYQQSLDQGLQFLIQYYNGEERAKGNILERFSAQQFPDLHSELNLSSLELGDSALYFCASSPRSADEQYFGPGTRLTVT.

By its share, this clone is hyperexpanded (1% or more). The CDR3 DNA reads as TGTGCCAGCAGCCCTCAGGGGGCTAATGAAAAACTGTTTTTT. Translated: CASSPQGANEKLFF. The chain has TRBV9 and TRBJ1-4; the match to TRBD1 covers 7 bases. Germline assignment: CDR1 SGDLS and CDR2 YYNGEE. Trimming at V came to 4 bases and at J to 3 bases, leaving 3 bases not matched to a gene. The CDR3 totals 14 residues.

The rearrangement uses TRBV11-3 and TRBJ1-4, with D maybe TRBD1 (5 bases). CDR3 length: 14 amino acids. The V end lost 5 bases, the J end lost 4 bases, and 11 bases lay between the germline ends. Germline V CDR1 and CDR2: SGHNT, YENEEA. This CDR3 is CASSGRAGNEKLFF. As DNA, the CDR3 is TGTGCCAGCAGCGGCAGGGCGGGTAATGAAAAACTGTTTTTT.

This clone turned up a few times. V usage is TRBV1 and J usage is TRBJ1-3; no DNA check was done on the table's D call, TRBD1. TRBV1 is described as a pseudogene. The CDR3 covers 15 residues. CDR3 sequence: CASSNGRSSGNTIYF. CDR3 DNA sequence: TGCGCCAGCAGTAATGGCAGAAGCTCTGGAAACACCATATATTTT.

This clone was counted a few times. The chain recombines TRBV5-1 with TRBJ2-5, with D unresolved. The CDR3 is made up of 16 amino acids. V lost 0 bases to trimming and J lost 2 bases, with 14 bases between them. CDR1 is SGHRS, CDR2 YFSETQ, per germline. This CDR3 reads CASSLGTRAYQETQYF. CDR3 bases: TGCGCCAGCAGCTTGGGGACCCGGGCCTATCAAGAGACCCAGTACTTC. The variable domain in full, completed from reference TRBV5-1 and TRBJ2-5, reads KAGVTQTPRYLIKTRGQQVTLSCSPISGHRSVSWYQQTPGQGLQFLFEYFSETQRNKGNFPGRFSGRQFSNSRSEMNVSTLELGDSALYLCASSLGTRAYQETQYFGPGTRLLVL.

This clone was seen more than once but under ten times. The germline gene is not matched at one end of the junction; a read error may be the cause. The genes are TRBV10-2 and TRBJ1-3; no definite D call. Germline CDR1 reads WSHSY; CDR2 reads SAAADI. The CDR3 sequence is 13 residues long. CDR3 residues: CASNEGPGNTIYF. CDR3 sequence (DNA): TGCGCCAGCAATGAGGGCCCTGGAAACACCATATATTTT.

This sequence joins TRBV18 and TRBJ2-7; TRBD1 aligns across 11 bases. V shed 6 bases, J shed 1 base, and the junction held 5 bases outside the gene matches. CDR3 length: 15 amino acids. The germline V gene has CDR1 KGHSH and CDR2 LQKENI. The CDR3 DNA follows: TGTGCCAGCTCTCCGGGACAGGGGGGGTCCTACGAGCAGTACGTC. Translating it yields CASSPGQGGSYEQYV.

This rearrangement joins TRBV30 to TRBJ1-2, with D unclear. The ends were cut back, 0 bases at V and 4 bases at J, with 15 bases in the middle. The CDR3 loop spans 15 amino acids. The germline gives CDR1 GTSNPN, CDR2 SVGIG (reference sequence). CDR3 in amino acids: CAWSVVASLGYGYTF. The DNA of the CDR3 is TGTGCCTGGAGTGTAGTAGCCTCCCTCGGCTATGGCTACACCTTC.